These T cell receptor beta chains were read from a single sample in a study of T cells in Graves' hyperthyroidism and ophthalmopathy. TCRdb itself ran the multiplex PCR reads through MiXCR, one entry per CDR3 protein. The sample contains hundreds of thousands of distinct CDR3 sequences, 14% to 15% of which appear only once. Sequenced material: blood. The source is a man younger than 35 with Graves' ophthalmopathy. CDR3s leave out the opening cysteine and the closing phenylalanine or tryptophan. Fields, in order: CDR3 length, J gene, V gene, CDR3 protein.

length: 12; J: TRBJ1-4; V: TRBV29-1; CDR3: SVPDDREERKLF
length: 11; J: TRBJ1-2; V: TRBV11-2; CDR3: ASSAGQAYGYT
length: 15; J: TRBJ2-7; V: TRBV11-2; CDR3: ASSLAPSGGPGREQY
length: 14; J: TRBJ2-6; V: TRBV15; CDR3: ATSRDTGRGANVLT
length: 13; J: TRBJ2-5; V: TRBV20-1; CDR3: SARVLAGGQETQY
length: 19; J: TRBJ2-1; V: TRBV10-2; CDR3: ATEKGYSGTSGGSSYNEQF
length: 14; J: TRBJ2-2; V: TRBV9; CDR3: ASSVNPSTTGGELF
length: 10; J: TRBJ1-2; V: TRBV9; CDR3: ASMAVSYGYT
length: 12; J: TRBJ2-7; V: TRBV3-1; CDR3: ASSQGQITYEQY
length: 13; J: TRBJ1-4; V: TRBV7-8; CDR3: ASSLALGLNEKLF
length: 13; J: TRBJ2-7; V: TRBV19; CDR3: ASSSRRQGYYEQY
length: 10; J: TRBJ2-7; V: TRBV30; CDR3: AWGVTGNEQY
length: 13; J: TRBJ1-5; V: TRBV6-1; CDR3: ASRPGQGSGQPQH
length: 13; J: TRBJ2-2; V: TRBV6-1; CDR3: ASTHTSGSPGELF
length: 13; J: TRBJ2-5; V: TRBV20-1; CDR3: SARDRAGGWETQY
length: 12; J: TRBJ2-5; V: TRBV29-1; CDR3: SVILAGDQETQY
length: 13; J: TRBJ2-7; V: TRBV20-1; CDR3: SALRLAGGPNEQY
length: 12; J: TRBJ2-2; V: TRBV10-3; CDR3: AISEPQGIGELF
length: 10; J: TRBJ2-3; V: TRBV30; CDR3: AWGTGTDTQY
length: 15; J: TRBJ2-7; V: TRBV27; CDR3: ASSPTDASTALYEQY
length: 11; J: TRBJ1-5; V: TRBV7-2; CDR3: ASSSEVTGPQH
length: 13; J: TRBJ2-1; V: TRBV20-1; CDR3: SATSGGARYNEQF
length: 15; J: TRBJ2-1; V: TRBV27; CDR3: ASSFSWGLPLHNEQF
length: 14; J: TRBJ1-4; V: TRBV15; CDR3: ATSRDLAVNNEKLF
length: 14; J: TRBJ1-6; V: TRBV5-1; CDR3: ASSLAGAGGTSPLH
length: 10; J: TRBJ1-1; V: TRBV15; CDR3: ATADSVREAF
length: 8; J: TRBJ1-1; V: TRBV20-1; CDR3: SARDREAF